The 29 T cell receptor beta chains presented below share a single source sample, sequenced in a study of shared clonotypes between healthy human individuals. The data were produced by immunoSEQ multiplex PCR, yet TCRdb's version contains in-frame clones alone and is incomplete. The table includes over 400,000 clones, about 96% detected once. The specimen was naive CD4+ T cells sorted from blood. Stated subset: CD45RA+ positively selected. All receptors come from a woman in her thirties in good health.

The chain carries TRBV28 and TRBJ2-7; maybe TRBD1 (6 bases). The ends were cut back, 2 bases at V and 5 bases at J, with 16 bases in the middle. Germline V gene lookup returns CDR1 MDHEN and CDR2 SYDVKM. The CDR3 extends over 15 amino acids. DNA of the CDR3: TGTGCCAGCAGTTTAATAGCAGGGGTTCGCCACGAGCAGTACTTC. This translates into CASSLIAGVRHEQYF.

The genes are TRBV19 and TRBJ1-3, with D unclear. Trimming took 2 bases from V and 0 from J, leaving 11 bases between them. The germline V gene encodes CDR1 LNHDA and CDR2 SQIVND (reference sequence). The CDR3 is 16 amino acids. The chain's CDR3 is CASSIRTASSGNTIYF. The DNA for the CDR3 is TGTGCCAGTAGTATACGGACCGCTAGCTCTGGAAACACCATATATTTT.

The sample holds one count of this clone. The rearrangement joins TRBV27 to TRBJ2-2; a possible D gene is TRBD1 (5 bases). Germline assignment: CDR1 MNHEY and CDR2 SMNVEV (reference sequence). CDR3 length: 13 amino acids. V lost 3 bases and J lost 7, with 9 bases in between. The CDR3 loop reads CASSFPGHGELFF. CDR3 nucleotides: TGTGCCAGCAGTTTCCCAGGGCACGGGGAGCTGTTTTTT.

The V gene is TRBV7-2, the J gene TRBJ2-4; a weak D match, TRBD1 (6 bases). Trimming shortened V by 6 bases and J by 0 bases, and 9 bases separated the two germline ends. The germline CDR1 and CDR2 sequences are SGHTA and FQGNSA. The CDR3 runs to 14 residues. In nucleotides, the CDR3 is TGTGCCAGCAGGGACAGACTAGCCAAAAACATTCAGTACTTC. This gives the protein CASRDRLAKNIQYF.

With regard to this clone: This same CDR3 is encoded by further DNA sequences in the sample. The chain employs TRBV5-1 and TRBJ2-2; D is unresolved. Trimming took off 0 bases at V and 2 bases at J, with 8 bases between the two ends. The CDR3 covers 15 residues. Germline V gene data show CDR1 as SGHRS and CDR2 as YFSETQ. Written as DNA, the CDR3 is TGCGCCAGCAGCTTGGGGCTGAGCAACACCGGGGAGCTGTTTTTT. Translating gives CASSLGLSNTGELFF. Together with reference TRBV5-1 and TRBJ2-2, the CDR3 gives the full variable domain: KAGVTQTPRYLIKTRGQQVTLSCSPISGHRSVSWYQQTPGQGLQFLFEYFSETQRNKGNFPGRFSGRQFSNSRSEMNVSTLELGDSALYLCASSLGLSNTGELFFGEGSRLTVL.

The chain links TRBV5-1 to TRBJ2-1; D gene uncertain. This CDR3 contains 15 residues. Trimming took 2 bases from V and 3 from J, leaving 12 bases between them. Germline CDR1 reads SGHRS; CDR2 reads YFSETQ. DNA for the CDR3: TGCGCCAGCAGCTTTGCAGGACGCAACTACAATGAGCAGTTCTTC. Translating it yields CASSFAGRNYNEQFF.

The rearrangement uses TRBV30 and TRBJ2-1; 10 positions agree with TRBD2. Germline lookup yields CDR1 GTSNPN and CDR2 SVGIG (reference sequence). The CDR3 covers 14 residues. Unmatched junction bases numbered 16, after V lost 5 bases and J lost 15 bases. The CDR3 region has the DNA TGTGCCTGGGGACCCGAAGAGGCTAGCGGGAGAGTGTTCTTC. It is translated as CAWGPEEASGRVFF.

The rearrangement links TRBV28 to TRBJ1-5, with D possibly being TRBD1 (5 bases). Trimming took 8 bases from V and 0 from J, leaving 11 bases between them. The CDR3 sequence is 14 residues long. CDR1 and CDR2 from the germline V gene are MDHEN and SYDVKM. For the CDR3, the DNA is TGTGCCAGCTTTGGGGACCATAGCAATCAGCCCCAGCATTTT. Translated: CASFGDHSNQPQHF.

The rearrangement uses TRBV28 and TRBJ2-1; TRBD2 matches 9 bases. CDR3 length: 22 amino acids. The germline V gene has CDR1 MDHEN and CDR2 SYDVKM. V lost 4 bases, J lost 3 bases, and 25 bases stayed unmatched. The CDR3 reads CASSYPPYRAGGRAQRYNEQFF. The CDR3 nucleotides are TGTGCCAGCAGTTACCCCCCCTACAGGGCCGGCGGGAGGGCCCAACGCTACAATGAGCAGTTCTTC.

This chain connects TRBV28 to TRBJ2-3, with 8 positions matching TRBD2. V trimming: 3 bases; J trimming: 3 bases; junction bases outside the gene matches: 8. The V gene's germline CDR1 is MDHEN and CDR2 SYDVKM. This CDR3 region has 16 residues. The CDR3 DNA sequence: TGTGCCAGCAGTTTTTGGGCTAGCGGGTTGACAGATACGCAGTATTTT. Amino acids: CASSFWASGLTDTQYF. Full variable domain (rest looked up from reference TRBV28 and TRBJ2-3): DVKVTQSSRYLVKRTGEKVFLECVQDMDHENMFWYRQDPGLGLRLIYFSYDVKMKEKGDIPEGYSVSREKKERFSLILESASTNQTSMYLCASSFWASGLTDTQYFGPGTRLTVL.

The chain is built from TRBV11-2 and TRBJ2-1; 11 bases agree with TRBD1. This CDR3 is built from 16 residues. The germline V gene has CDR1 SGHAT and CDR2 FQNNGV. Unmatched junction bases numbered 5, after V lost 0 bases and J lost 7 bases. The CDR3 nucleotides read TGTGCCAGCAGCTTAGATCAAGGACAGGGGGCTAATGAGCAGTTCTTC. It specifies CASSLDQGQGANEQFF.

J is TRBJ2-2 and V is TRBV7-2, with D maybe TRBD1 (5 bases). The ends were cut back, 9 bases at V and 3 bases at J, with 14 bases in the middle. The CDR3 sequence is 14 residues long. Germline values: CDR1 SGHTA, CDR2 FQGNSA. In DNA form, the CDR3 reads TGTGCCAGTAGCCAGGGAACTTACACCGGGGAGCTGTTTTTT. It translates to CASSQGTYTGELFF.

The CDR3 sequence: CASSLIRLTGKPYEQYF. The DNA for the CDR3 is TGTGCCAGCAGTCTTATCCGGCTGACAGGGAAACCCTACGAGCAGTACTTC. This chain links TRBV28 with TRBJ2-7; 7 positions match TRBD1. J lost 2 bases, V lost 5 bases, and 15 bases had no gene match. Germline V gene lookup returns CDR1 MDHEN and CDR2 SYDVKM. CDR3 length: 17 residues.

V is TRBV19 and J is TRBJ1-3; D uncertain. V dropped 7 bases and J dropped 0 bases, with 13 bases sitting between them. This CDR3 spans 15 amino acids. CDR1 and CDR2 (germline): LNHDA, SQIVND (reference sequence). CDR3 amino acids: CASTQTWDSGNTIYF. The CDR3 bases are TGTGCCAGTACTCAAACGTGGGACTCTGGAAACACCATATATTTT.

As DNA, the CDR3 is TGTGCCAGCAGTTTATCTTCCAAGGGGGGTGGCTACACCTTC. Its translation is CASSLSSKGGGYTF. The rearrangement joins TRBV28 to TRBJ1-2, with a possible D match to TRBD1 (6 bases). The CDR3 covers 14 residues. Trimming cost V 1 base and J 7 bases, with 13 bases left between them. Per the germline V gene, CDR1 is MDHEN and CDR2 is SYDVKM.

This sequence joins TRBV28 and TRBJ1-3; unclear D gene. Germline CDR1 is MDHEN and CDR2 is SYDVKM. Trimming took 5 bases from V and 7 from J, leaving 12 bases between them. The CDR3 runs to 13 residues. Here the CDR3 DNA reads TGTGCCAGCAGTACCTCAGGAGACAACACCATATATTTT. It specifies CASSTSGDNTIYF.

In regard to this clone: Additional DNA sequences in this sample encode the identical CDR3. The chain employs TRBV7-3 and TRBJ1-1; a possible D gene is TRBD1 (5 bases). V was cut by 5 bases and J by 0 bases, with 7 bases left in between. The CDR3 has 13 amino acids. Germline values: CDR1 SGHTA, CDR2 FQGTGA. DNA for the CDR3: TGTGCCAGCAGCAAGACAGTGAACACTGAAGCTTTCTTT. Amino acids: CASSKTVNTEAFF. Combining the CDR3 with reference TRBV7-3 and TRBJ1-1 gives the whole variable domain GAGVSQTPSNKVTEKGKYVELRCDPISGHTALYWYRQSLGQGPEFLIYFQGTGAADDSGLPNDRFFAVRPEGSVSTLKIQRTERGDSAVYLCASSKTVNTEAFFGQGTRLTVV.

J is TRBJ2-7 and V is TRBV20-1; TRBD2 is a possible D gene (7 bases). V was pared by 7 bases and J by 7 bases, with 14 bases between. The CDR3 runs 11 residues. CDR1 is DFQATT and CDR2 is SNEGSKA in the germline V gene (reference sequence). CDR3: CSGARGGEQYF. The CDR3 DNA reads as TGCAGTGGGGCCAGGGGAGGGGAGCAGTACTTC.

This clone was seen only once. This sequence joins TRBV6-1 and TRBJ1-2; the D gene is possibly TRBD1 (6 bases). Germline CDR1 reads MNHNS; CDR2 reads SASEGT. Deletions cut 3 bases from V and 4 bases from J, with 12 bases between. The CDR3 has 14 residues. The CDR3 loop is CASSEGAISYGYTF. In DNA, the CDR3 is TGTGCCAGCAGTGAGGGGGCGATCTCCTATGGCTACACCTTC.

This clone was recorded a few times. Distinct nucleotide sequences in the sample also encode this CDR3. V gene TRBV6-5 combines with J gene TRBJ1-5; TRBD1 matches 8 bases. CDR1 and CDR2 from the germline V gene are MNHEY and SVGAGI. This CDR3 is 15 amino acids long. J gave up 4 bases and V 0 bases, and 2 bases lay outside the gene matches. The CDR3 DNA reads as TGTGCCAGCAGTTACTCAGGACAGGGAAATCAGCCCCAGCATTTT. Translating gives CASSYSGQGNQPQHF.

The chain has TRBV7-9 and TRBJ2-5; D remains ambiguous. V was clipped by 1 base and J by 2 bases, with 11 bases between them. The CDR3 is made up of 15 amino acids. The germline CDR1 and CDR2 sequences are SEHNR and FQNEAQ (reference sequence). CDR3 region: CASSLEGLGQETQYF. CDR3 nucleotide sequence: TGTGCCAGCAGCTTAGAAGGGCTCGGGCAAGAGACCCAGTACTTC.

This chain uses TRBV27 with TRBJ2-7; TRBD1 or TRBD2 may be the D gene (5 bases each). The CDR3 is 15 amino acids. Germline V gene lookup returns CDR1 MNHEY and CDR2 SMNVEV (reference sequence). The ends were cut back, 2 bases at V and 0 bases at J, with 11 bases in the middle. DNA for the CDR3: TGTGCCAGCAGTTTAGGGGCGGGTCCCTCCTACGAGCAGTACTTC. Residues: CASSLGAGPSYEQYF.

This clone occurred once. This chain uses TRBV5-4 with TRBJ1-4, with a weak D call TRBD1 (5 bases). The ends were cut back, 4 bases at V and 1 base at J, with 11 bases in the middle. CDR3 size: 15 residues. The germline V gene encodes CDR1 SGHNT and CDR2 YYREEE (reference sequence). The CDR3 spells CASSLGTGTNEKLFF. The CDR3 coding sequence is TGTGCCAGCAGCCTGGGGACTGGAACTAATGAAAAACTGTTTTTT. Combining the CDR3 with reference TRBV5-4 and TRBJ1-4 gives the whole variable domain ETGVTQSPTHLIKTRGQQVTLRCSSQSGHNTVSWYQQALGQGPQFIFQYYREEENGRGNFPPRFSGLQFPNYSSELNVNALELDDSALYLCASSLGTGTNEKLFFGSGTQLSVL.

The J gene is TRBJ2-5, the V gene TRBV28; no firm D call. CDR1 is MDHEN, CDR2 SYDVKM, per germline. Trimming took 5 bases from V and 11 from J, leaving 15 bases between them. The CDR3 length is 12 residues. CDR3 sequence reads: CASSPLLEAQYF. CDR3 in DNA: TGTGCCAGCAGTCCTTTATTGGAAGCGCAGTACTTC.

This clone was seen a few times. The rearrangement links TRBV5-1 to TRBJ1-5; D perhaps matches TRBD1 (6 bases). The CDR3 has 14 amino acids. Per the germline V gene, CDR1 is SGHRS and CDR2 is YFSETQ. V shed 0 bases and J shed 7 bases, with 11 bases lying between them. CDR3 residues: CASSLASGEQPQHF. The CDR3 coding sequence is TGCGCCAGCAGCTTGGCCTCAGGGGAACAGCCCCAGCATTTT.

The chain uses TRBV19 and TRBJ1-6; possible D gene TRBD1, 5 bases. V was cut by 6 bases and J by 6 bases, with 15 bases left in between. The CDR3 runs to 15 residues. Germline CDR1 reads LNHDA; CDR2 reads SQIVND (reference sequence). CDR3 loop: CASSPRTGANSPLHF. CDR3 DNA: TGTGCCAGTAGCCCTCGAACAGGAGCTAATTCACCCCTCCACTTT.

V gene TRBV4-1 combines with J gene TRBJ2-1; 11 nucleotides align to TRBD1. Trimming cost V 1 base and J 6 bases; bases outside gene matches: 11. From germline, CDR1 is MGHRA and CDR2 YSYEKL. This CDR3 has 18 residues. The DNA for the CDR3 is TGCGCCAGCAGCCAAGGTGTAAGGGACAGGGGGTTCGGCAATGAGCAGTTCTTC. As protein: CASSQGVRDRGFGNEQFF.

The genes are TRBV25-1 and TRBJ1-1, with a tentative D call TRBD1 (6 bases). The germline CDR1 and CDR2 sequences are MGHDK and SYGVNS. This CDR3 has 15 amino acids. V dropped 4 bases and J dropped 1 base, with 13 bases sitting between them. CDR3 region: CASSAHLGGNTEAFF. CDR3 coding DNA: TGTGCCAGCAGTGCCCATTTAGGGGGGAACACTGAAGCTTTCTTT.

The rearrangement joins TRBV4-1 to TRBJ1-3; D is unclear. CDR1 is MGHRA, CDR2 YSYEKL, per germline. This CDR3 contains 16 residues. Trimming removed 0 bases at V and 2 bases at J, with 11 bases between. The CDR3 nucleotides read TGCGCCAGCAGCCAAGAACGCGAACGCGCTGGAAACACCATATATTTT. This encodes CASSQERERAGNTIYF.